This T cell receptor beta chain emerged from a study of blood T cell repertoires in COVID-19. In the source study's methods: Cell counts per sample came from amplifying reference gene primers. Sequencing used immunoSEQ multiplex PCR; TCRdb keeps in-frame clones, though not all of them. The V and J calls and the clone size are those of that table, but D and trimming were determined from the DNA. The sample records tens of thousands of clones, roughly 88% being singletons. V was shortened by 0 bases and J by 0 bases, with 12 bases between the two germline ends. CDR1 and CDR2 (germline): SGHAT, FQNNGV. There are 17 residues in the CDR3.

The chain couples TRBV11-2 to TRBJ2-1, with D tentatively TRBD1 (5 bases). The TCR originated in a human donor in a cohort sampled during active COVID-19. The sample taken for sequencing was peripheral blood. CDR3 protein: CASSLDLGRASYNEQFF. The CDR3 region has the DNA TGTGCCAGCAGCTTAGATCTGGGCAGGGCCTCCTACAATGAGCAGTTCTTC. The whole variable domain, remainder taken from reference TRBV11-2 and TRBJ2-1, is EAGVAQSPRYKIIEKRQSVAFWCNPISGHATLYWYQQILGQGPKLLIQFQNNGVVDDSQLPKDRFSAERLKGVDSTLKIQPAKLEDSAVYLCASSLDLGRASYNEQFFGPGTRLTVL.